These T cell receptor beta chains were read from a single sample in a study of blood T cells in healthy people across ages. TCRdb passed the 5' RACE reads through MiXCR, listing each CDR3 protein once. The sample lists 800,000 or so distinct CDR3 sequences, about 47% seen once, with about a sixth in the top ten. Material: blood. Every receptor here comes from an elderly man in good health. CDR3s include the opening cysteine and the closing phenylalanine or tryptophan. Each record gives: clone size, V gene, J gene, D gene, CDR3 DNA, CDR3 protein. A D gene is named only where the DNA matches it firmly. Size values are once, few and many counts, or a class for expanded clones, and some rows have none.

once	TRBV7-8	TRBJ2-7	-	TGTGCCAGCAGCACAGTAAGTTTCTACGAGCAGTACTTC	CASSTVSFYEQYF
-	TRBV29-1	TRBJ2-3	TRBD2	TGCAGCGTTGAAGTGGGGAGCGGGGGCCTCACAGATACGCAGTATTTT	CSVEVGSGGLTDTQYF
-	TRBV7-2	TRBJ2-3	TRBD1	TGTGCCAGCAGCTGGACAGGGGACCATAGCACAGATACGCAGTATTTT	CASSWTGDHSTDTQYF
few	TRBV9	TRBJ2-3	-	TGTGCCAGCAGCCCACGTGGGGGGCCGACAGATACGCAGTATTTT	CASSPRGGPTDTQYF
-	TRBV5-1	TRBJ2-4	-	TGCGCCAGCAGTAAGGGGGAGGATCGAAACATTCAGTACTTC	CASSKGEDRNIQYF
-	TRBV27	TRBJ2-5	TRBD1	TGTGCCAGCAGTTTCAAGGGACAGGGGGGTTATGAGCAGTACTTC	CASSFKGQGGYEQYF
-	TRBV5-6	TRBJ2-3	-	TGTGCCAGCAGCTTGGTAGTCGTAGGAGATACGCAGTATTTT	CASSLVVVGDTQYF
many	TRBV5-1	TRBJ1-2	-	TGCGCCAGCAGCTTACAGCCTTCTGGGACGGCGAGCTATGGCTACACCTTC	CASSLQPSGTASYGYTF
-	TRBV6-2/TRBV6-3	TRBJ2-1	-	TGTGCCAGCATCGCTTCAGGACGGGGCAATGAGCAGTTCTTC	CASIASGRGNEQFF
few	TRBV7-6	TRBJ2-7	TRBD2	TGTGCCAGCAGCCCGAGCGGGACCCTAGCCTACGAGCAGTACTTC	CASSPSGTLAYEQYF
-	TRBV7-6	TRBJ1-4	-	TGTGCCAGCAGCTTAGGGGTCGTGAGGGGGGAAAAACTGTTTTTT	CASSLGVVRGEKLFF
-	TRBV20-1	TRBJ2-7	-	TGCAGTGCCAAAATGGCAGGCCCCTACGAGCAGTACTTC	CSAKMAGPYEQYF
few	TRBV12-3/TRBV12-4	TRBJ1-2	-	TGTGCCAGCACCACCACTTGGGGGCGCGATGGCTACACCTTC	CASTTTWGRDGYTF
-	TRBV7-2	TRBJ1-1	TRBD1	TGTGCCAGCAGCACTTACGACAGGGGCATCGCTGAAGCTTTCTTT	CASSTYDRGIAEAFF
-	TRBV9	TRBJ2-3	TRBD2	TGTGCCAGCAGCCCCCGGACTAGCGGGAGCCGGGGAGATACGCAGTATTTT	CASSPRTSGSRGDTQYF
-	TRBV20-1	TRBJ2-5	TRBD2	TGCAGTGCTAGAGATCAGACTAGCGGGCACCAAGAGACCCAGTACTTC	CSARDQTSGHQETQYF
-	TRBV7-9	TRBJ2-4	-	TGTGCCAGCAGCCCACCGGGGGGCCCTCGGGGTAACATTCAGTACTTC	CASSPPGGPRGNIQYF
-	TRBV9	TRBJ2-1	-	TGTGCCAGCAGCGTAGGGGTCACCAGCGGAAATGAGCAGTTCTTC	CASSVGVTSGNEQFF
few	TRBV3-1	TRBJ2-5	TRBD2	TGTGCCAGCAGCTTTGCGACTAGCGGGAGGGAGACCCAGTACTTC	CASSFATSGRETQYF
-	TRBV9	TRBJ2-7	TRBD2	TGTGCCAGCAGCGTAGCTCCTAGCGGCTCCAACGAGCAGTACTTC	CASSVAPSGSNEQYF
-	TRBV19	TRBJ1-5	-	TGTGCCAGTAGTACCTGGAGTAGCAATCAGCCCCAGCATTTT	CASSTWSSNQPQHF
-	TRBV7-9	TRBJ2-4	TRBD1	TGTGCCAGCAGCAACGCCGGGACAGGGGGATTGCGGAGCTACGTGCAGTACTTC	CASSNAGTGGLRSYVQYF
few	TRBV29-1	TRBJ1-5	-	TGCAGCGTAATACCCGTCGGACAGCTCAATCAGCCCCAGCATTTT	CSVIPVGQLNQPQHF
-	TRBV6-5	TRBJ2-5	TRBD1	TGTGCCAGCAGCTCTCCGGGACAGAGGTACCAAGCGACCCAGTACTTC	CASSSPGQRYQATQYF
few	TRBV2	TRBJ2-7	-	TGTGCCAGCAGAGCCGGGGCCTCCTACGAGCAGTACTTC	CASRAGASYEQYF
-	TRBV6-2/TRBV6-3	TRBJ2-3	-	TGTGCCAGTAGGGGCAGCAGCACAGATACGCAGTATTTT	CASRGSSTDTQYF
-	TRBV7-6	TRBJ2-1	TRBD2	TGTGCCAGCAGCTACCACCCGGGACTAGCGGGGGCCACCCCCTTGGGTGAGCAGTTCTTC	CASSYHPGLAGATPLGEQFF
-	TRBV10-3	TRBJ2-5	-	TGTGCCATCAGCGGAGGGGCTAGCGAAGAGACCCAGTACTTC	CAISGGASEETQYF
few	TRBV6-2/TRBV6-3	TRBJ2-7	-	TGTGCCAGCAGTGATGGTCGGGAACACGAGCAGTACTTC	CASSDGREHEQYF
few	TRBV20-1	TRBJ1-1	TRBD1	TGCAGTGCTTCATACAGGGGGCTAAACACTGAAGCTTTCTTT	CSASYRGLNTEAFF
-	TRBV12-3/TRBV12-4	TRBJ2-3	TRBD1	TGTGCCAGCAGTTTAACAGGGAACAGGGGAGATACGCAGTATTTT	CASSLTGNRGDTQYF
-	TRBV6-1	TRBJ2-1	-	TGTGCCAGCAGTGAAGCCAGCGGCCTCTACAATGAGCAGTTCTTC	CASSEASGLYNEQFF
many	TRBV20-1	TRBJ2-5	TRBD2	TGCAGTGCTAGAGCTAGCGGCCAAGAGACCCAGTACTTC	CSARASGQETQYF
-	TRBV20-1	TRBJ2-5	-	TGCAGTGCCCCAGAACCCCACCGGGACTTGGAGACCCAGTACTTC	CSAPEPHRDLETQYF
few	TRBV15	TRBJ2-3	-	TGTGCCACCAGCCCCGGACGGACCCAGGGTGTTACGCAGTATTTT	CATSPGRTQGVTQYF
few	TRBV5-1	TRBJ2-1	TRBD2	TGCGCCAGCAGCTTGAACACGGCGGGAGTTGCCAATGAGCAGTTCTTC	CASSLNTAGVANEQFF
-	TRBV13	TRBJ2-2	-	TGTGCCAGCAGCTTACGAACAGGGATAGCGACCGGGGAGCTGTTTTTT	CASSLRTGIATGELFF
few	TRBV4-2	TRBJ2-1	-	TGTGCCAGCAGCCAAGCGGTGGGCAGCGGCTCCTACAATGAGCAGTTCTTC	CASSQAVGSGSYNEQFF
few	TRBV7-3	TRBJ1-2	-	TGTGCCAGCAGCTTAACCACCGGACATTGGTTAAGCTACACCTTC	CASSLTTGHWLSYTF
few	TRBV7-2	TRBJ2-5	-	TGTGCCAGCAGCCGGACAGTTCAAGAGACCCAGTACTTC	CASSRTVQETQYF
-	TRBV20-1	TRBJ2-2	TRBD2	TGCAGTGCTTCGGGACTAGGGAGCACCGGGGAGCTGTTTTTT	CSASGLGSTGELFF
few	TRBV18	TRBJ2-5	-	TGTGCCAGCTCACCCGCAGGGTACCAAGAGACCCAGTACTTC	CASSPAGYQETQYF
-	TRBV11-2	TRBJ2-4	TRBD2	TGTGCCAGCAGCTCCGAACGAGGGACTAGCGGGAGTCTGGGGCACAAAAACATTCAGTACTTC	CASSSERGTSGSLGHKNIQYF
many	TRBV4-2	TRBJ2-6	TRBD1	TGTGCCAGCAGACCGGGACAGATCTCTGGGGCCAACGTCCTGACTTTC	CASRPGQISGANVLTF
-	TRBV18	TRBJ2-5	-	TGTGCCAGCTCTCCTCGTCCGAGGTTACAAGAGACCCAGTACTTC	CASSPRPRLQETQYF
many	TRBV7-9	TRBJ2-7	TRBD2	TGTGCCAGCACCAGAGCGGGAGAACCCCACGAGCAGTACTTC	CASTRAGEPHEQYF
few	TRBV13	TRBJ2-3	-	TGTGCCAGCACGAATAGCCCTGGGGTTTTAGCGGATACGCAGTATTTT	CASTNSPGVLADTQYF
-	TRBV20-1	TRBJ1-2	-	TGCAGTGCTAGGGCCAGCGGCTACACCTTC	CSARASGYTF
few	TRBV4-3	TRBJ2-3	TRBD2	TGCGCCAGCAGCCAAGTGGTGGGAAGGGGCGGGAGAGGCACAGATACGCAGTATTTT	CASSQVVGRGGRGTDTQYF
-	TRBV3-1	TRBJ2-1	-	TGTGCCAGCAGCCAAGGATGGGCTAGCGAGTGGAATGAGCAGTTCTTC	CASSQGWASEWNEQFF
-	TRBV6-1	TRBJ1-1	TRBD1	TGTGCCAGCAGTGAAGCCTCGGGACAGCCCATGAACACTGAAGCTTTCTTT	CASSEASGQPMNTEAFF
-	TRBV7-8	TRBJ2-2	TRBD1	TGTGCCAGCAGCTTCGGGGGTCAGGGGGCGCACACCGGGGAGCTGTTTTTT	CASSFGGQGAHTGELFF
-	TRBV7-2	TRBJ2-7	-	TGTGCCAGCAGCGAGAGAGGAGGTTTCTACGAGCAGTACTTC	CASSERGGFYEQYF